This T cell receptor beta chain was recovered during a study of OX40 agonist ivuxolimab in advanced cancers. The study in broad terms: The costimulatory receptor OX40 (CD134) was targeted by ivuxolimab, a fully human IgG2 agonistic monoclonal antibody. Intravenous ivuxolimab was administered to patients every 2 weeks at six dose levels: 0.01, 0.1, 0.3, 1.5, 3 and 10 mg/kg. Of the roughly 54 dose-escalation patients, hepatocellular carcinoma was present in 19, melanoma in around 15, renal cell carcinoma in 9 and head and neck cancer in 9. In the dose-escalation cohort, 65% to 85% of patients were male, and the mean age was approximately 60 years with a range of roughly 20 to 79. Prior anti-PD-1, anti-PD-L1 or anti-CTLA-4 therapy was permitted, and 35% to 40% of dose-escalation patients had received checkpoint inhibitors. Partial responses were achieved by three dose-escalation patients, of whom one had hepatocellular carcinoma and two had cutaneous melanoma. The purpose of peripheral TCRbeta sequencing was to test whether ivuxolimab changed TCR sequence diversity and led to clonal T-cell expansion. The paper reports the monotherapy dose-escalation portion (N of about 47 patients) of the phase I ivuxolimab trial. Results and caveats for the whole study, not just this receptor: Low levels of normalized T-cell clonal expansion were also seen in some nonresponding patients. On average, CD8+ T cells showed more expanded clones than CD4+ T cells after ivuxolimab. Partial responders in the 0.1-3.0 mg/kg groups had among the lowest normalized peripheral clonal expansion, especially among CD8+ T cells. At doses of 0.1 to 3.0 mg/kg, clonal expansion of both CD4+ and CD8+ blood T cells was observed from baseline to week 6. The antigen specificity of the peripheral T cells that underwent clonal expansion was not determined.

The germline V gene supplies CDR1 SQVTM and CDR2 ANQGSEA. Trimming at the junction amounts to 6 bases on V and 5 bases on J, and the germline ends lie 17 bases apart. Measured from the cysteine to the phenylalanine, the CDR3 is 13 residues long. Only the CDR3 DNA stays, 39 bases, in frame from base 1. For sequencing of the TCRbeta CDR3 region, genomic DNA was extracted from the sorted cells. The immunoSEQ Assay was used for sequencing of TCRbeta CDR3 regions. Held by TCRdb, this immuneACCESS table contains in-frame sequences only and omits some clones. Under half of the omission traces to an unresolved V gene where checked; the cause of the rest is unknown. The sample table lists 55,000 to 75,000 clones, around 90% of them with a count of one. The top ten clones comprise more than 20% of the sample. Patients with a history of autoimmune disease or receiving systemic immunosuppression were excluded from the trial. In every dose cohort, peripheral blood was drawn for TCR sequencing at baseline, cycle 4 day 1, and cycle 7 day 1. The samples were taken from a phase I, first-in-human, multicenter, open-label dose-escalation trial of ivuxolimab. Adults with locally advanced or metastatic head and neck squamous cell, hepatocellular, melanoma or renal cell carcinoma were enrolled in the trial. CD4+ and CD8+ T cells were sorted separately from peripheral blood before TCR sequencing.

On this clone itself: Its cognate antigen has yet to be identified. Qualities for individual bases were not recorded, and no much larger clone is one base off.

Sample: CD4+ or CD8+ T cells sorted from blood, taken in a trial of the OX40 agonist ivuxolimab. The chain employs TRBV29-1 and TRBJ2-7; the D region possibly corresponds to TRBD2 (6 bases align). The TCR sequence derives from an adult with an advanced solid tumor such as melanoma, head and neck, liver or kidney cancer. The nucleotides are TGCAGCGTGGCGGCGGGGCCCGGCAACGAGCAGTACTTC. It encodes CSVAAGPGNEQYF.